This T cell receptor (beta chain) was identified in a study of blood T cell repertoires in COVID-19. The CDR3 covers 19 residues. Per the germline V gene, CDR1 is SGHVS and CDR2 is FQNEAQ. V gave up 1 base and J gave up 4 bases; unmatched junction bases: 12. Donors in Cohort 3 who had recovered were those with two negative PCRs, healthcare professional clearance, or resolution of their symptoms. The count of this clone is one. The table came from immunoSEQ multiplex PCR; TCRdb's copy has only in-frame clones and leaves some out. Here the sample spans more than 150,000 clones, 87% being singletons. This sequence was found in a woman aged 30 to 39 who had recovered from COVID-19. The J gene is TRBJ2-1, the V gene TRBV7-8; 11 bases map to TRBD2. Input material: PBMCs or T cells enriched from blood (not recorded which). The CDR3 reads CASSLDPPLLAGVYNEQFF. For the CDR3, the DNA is TGTGCCAGCAGCTTAGACCCCCCCCTACTAGCGGGGGTATACAATGAGCAGTTCTTC.